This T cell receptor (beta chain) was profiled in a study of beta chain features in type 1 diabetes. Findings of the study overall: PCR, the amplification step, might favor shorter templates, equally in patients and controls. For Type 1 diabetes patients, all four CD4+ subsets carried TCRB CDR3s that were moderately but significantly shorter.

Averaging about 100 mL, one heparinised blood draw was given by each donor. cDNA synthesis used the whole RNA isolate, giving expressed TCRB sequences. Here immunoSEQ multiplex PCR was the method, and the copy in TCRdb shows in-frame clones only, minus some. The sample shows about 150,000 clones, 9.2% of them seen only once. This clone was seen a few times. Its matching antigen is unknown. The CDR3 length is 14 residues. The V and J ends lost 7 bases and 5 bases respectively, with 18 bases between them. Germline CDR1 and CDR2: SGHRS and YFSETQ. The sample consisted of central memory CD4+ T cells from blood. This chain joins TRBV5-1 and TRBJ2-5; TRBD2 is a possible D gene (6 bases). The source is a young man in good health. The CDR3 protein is CASSSTGVGETQYF. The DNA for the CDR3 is TGCGCCAGCTCCTCGACGGGGGTCGGTGAGACCCAGTACTTC.